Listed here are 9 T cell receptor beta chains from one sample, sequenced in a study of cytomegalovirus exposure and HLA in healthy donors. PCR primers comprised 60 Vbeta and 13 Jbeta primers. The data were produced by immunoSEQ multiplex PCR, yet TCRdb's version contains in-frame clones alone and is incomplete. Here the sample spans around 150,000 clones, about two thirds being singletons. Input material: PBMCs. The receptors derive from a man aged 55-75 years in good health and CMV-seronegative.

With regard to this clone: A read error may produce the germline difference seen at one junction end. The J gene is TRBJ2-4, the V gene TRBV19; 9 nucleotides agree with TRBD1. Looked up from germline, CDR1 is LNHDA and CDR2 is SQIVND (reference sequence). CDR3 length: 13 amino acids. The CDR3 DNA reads TGTGCCACCCAACAGGGGGCCAGAAACATTCAGTACTTC. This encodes CATQQGARNIQYF.

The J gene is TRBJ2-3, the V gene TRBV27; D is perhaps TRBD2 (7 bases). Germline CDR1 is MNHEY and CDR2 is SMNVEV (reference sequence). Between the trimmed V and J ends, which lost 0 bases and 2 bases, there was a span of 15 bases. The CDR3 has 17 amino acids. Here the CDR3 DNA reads TGTGCCAGCAGTTTATCGGTCGGGGGGCCCGCCACAGATACGCAGTATTTT. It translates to CASSLSVGGPATDTQYF.

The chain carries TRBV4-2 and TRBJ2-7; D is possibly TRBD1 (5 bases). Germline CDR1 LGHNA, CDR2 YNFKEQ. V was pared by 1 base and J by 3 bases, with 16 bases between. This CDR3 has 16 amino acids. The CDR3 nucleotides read TGTGCCAGCAGCCAAGTACTAAGGGGATCCCACTACGAGCAGTACTTC. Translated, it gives CASSQVLRGSHYEQYF.

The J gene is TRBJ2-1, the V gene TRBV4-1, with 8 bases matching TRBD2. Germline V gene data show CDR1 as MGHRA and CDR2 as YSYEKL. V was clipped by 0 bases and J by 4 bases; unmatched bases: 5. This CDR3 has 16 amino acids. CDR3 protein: CASSQDELADYNEQFF. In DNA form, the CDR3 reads TGCGCCAGCAGCCAAGATGAACTAGCGGATTACAATGAGCAGTTCTTC.

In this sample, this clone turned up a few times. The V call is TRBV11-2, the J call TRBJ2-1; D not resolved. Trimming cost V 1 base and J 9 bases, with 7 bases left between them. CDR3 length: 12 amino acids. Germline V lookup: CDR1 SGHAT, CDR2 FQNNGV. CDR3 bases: TGTGCCAGCAGCTTAGTAGTCGCTGAGCAGTTCTTC. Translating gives CASSLVVAEQFF.

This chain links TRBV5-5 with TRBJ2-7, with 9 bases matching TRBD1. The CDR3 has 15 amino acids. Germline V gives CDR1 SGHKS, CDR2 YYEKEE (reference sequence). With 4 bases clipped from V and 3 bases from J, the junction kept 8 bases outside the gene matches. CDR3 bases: TGTGCCAGCAGCCCACAGGGGGCCCTTCTCTACGAGCAGTACTTC. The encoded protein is CASSPQGALLYEQYF.

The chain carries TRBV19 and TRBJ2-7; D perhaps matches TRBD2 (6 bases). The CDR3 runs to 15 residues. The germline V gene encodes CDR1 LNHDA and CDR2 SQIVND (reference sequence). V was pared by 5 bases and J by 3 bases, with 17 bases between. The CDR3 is CASSPRDGGIYEQYF. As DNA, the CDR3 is TGTGCCAGTAGTCCTCGTGATGGAGGGATCTACGAGCAGTACTTC.

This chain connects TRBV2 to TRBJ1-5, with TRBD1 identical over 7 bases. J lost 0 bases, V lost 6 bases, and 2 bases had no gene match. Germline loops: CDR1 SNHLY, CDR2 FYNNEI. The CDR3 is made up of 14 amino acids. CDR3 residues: CASSGDSSNQPQHF. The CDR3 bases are TGTGCCAGCAGCGGGGACAGTAGCAATCAGCCCCAGCATTTT.

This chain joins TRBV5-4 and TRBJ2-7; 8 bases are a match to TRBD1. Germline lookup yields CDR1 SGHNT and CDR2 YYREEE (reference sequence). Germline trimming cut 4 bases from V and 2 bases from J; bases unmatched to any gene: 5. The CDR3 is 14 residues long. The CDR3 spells CASSHSDRAYEQYF. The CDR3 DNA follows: TGTGCCAGCAGCCACTCGGACAGGGCCTACGAGCAGTACTTC.